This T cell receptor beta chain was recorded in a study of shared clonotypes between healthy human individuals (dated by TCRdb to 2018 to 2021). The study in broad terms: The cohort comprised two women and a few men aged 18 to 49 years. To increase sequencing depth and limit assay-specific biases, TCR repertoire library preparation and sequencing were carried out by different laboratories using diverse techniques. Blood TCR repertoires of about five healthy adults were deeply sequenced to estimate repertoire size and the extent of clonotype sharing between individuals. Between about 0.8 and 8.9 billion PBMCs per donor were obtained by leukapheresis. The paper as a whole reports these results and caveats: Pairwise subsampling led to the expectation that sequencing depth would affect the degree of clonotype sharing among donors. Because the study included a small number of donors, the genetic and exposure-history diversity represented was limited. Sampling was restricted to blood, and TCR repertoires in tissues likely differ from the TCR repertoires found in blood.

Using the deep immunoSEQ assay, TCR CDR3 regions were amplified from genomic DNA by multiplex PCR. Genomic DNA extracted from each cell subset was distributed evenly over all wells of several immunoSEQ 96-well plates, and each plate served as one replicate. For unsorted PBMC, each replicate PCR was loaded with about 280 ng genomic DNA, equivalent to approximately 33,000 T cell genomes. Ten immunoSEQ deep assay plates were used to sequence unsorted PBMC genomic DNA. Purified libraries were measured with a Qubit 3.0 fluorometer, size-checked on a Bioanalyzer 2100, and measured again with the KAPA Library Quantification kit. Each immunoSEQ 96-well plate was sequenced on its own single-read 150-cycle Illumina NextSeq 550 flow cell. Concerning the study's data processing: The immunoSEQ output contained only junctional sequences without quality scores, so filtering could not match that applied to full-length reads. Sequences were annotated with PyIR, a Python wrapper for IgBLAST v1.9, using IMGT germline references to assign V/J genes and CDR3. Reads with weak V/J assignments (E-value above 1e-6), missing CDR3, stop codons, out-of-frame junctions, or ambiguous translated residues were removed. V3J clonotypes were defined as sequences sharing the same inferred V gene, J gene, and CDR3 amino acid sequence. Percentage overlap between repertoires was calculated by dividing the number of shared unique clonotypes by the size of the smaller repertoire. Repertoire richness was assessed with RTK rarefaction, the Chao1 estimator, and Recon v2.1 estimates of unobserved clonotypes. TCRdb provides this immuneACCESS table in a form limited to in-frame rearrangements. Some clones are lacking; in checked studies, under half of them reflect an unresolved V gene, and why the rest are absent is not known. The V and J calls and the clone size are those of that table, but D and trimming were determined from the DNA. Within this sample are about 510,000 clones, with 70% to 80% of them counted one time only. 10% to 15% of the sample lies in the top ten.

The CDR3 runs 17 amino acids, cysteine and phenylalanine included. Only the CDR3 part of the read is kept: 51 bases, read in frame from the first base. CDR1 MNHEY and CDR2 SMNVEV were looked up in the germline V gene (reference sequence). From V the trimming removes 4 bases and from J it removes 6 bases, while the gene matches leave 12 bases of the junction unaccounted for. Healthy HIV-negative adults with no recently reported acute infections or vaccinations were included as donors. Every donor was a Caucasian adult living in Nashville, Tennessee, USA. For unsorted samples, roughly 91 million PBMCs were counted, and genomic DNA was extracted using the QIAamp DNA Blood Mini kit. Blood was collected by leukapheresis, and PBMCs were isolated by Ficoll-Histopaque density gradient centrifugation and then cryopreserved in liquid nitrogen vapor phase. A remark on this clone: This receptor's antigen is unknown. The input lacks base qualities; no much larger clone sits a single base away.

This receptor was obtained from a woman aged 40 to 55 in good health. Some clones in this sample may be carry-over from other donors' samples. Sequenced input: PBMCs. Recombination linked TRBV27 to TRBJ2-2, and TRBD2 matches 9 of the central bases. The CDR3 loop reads CASSYWAGGPGAGELFF. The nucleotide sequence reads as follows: TGTGCCAGCAGTTACTGGGCGGGAGGGCCCGGGGCCGGGGAGCTGTTTTTT.